These 29 T cell receptor beta chains share one sample of origin, sequenced in a study of blood T cell repertoires in COVID-19. Measured with immunoSEQ multiplex PCR; TCRdb has only the in-frame clones, and not every one. This repertoire shows 100,000 or so clones, 84% found once; its top ten account for 2%. The sequencing input was peripheral blood. The receptors shown here come from a man in his 70s with active or convalescent COVID-19.

CDR3: CASSKTSGDSGELFF. DNA of the CDR3: TGTGCCAGCAGCAAGACTAGCGGGGACTCCGGGGAGCTGTTTTTT. The chain has TRBV7-2 and TRBJ2-2; 11 nucleotides line up with TRBD2. The CDR3 covers 15 residues. V lost 5 bases, J lost 6 bases, and 5 bases stayed unmatched. Germline CDR1 SGHTA, CDR2 FQGNSA.

The chain is built from TRBV11-2 and TRBJ2-7, with TRBD1 matching 9 bases. The V gene's germline CDR1 is SGHAT and CDR2 FQNNGV. CDR3 length: 14 amino acids. The trim removed 6 bases at V and 4 bases at J, leaving 7 bases unmatched. For the CDR3, the DNA is TGTGCCAGCAGGTACAGGGGGCTAAGGTACGAGCAGTACTTC. It codes for CASRYRGLRYEQYF.

The chain recombines TRBV2 with TRBJ2-7, with D perhaps matching TRBD1 (6 bases). Trimming took 4 bases from V and 7 from J, leaving 20 bases between them. This CDR3 is 15 amino acids long. Germline lookup yields CDR1 SNHLY and CDR2 FYNNEI. The CDR3 bases are TGTGCCAGCAGTGCGGTCGGACAGACTTTTGGGGAGCAGTACTTC. It encodes CASSAVGQTFGEQYF.

This chain connects TRBV5-1 to TRBJ1-1; no definite D call. Trimming stripped 1 base from V and 3 bases from J, with 10 bases between. The CDR3 contains 14 residues. Per germline, CDR1 SGHRS and CDR2 YFSETQ. The CDR3 loop is CASSLRGYDTEAFF. The CDR3 DNA reads as TGCGCCAGCAGCTTGCGGGGTTATGACACTGAAGCTTTCTTT. The whole variable domain, remainder taken from reference TRBV5-1 and TRBJ1-1, is KAGVTQTPRYLIKTRGQQVTLSCSPISGHRSVSWYQQTPGQGLQFLFEYFSETQRNKGNFPGRFSGRQFSNSRSEMNVSTLELGDSALYLCASSLRGYDTEAFFGQGTRLTVV.

The sample holds a few counts of this clone. The gene calls are TRBV27 and TRBJ1-1; the D gene is possibly TRBD1 (6 bases). This CDR3 region has 13 residues. The V gene lost 7 bases and the J gene lost 6 bases, with 15 bases spanning the gap. The germline CDR1 and CDR2 sequences are MNHEY and SMNVEV (reference sequence). Here the CDR3 reads CASKGHLLPEAFF. The CDR3 region has the DNA TGTGCCAGCAAGGGACACCTCCTACCTGAAGCTTTCTTT.

V is TRBV19 and J is TRBJ2-7; no clear D gene. CDR1 and CDR2 from the germline V gene are LNHDA and SQIVND (reference sequence). Trimming pared 3 bases from V and 4 bases from J, leaving 13 bases between. The length of the CDR3 is 14 residues. In DNA, the CDR3 is TGTGCCAGTAGTATCTCGCCCGGGTCTTACGAGCAGTACTTC. Its protein product is CASSISPGSYEQYF.

The chain employs TRBV5-1 and TRBJ1-1; 7 positions agree with TRBD1. The CDR3 spans 14 residues. The V segment lost 7 bases and the J segment 4 bases; nucleotides outside the gene matches: 10. Germline loops: CDR1 SGHRS, CDR2 YFSETQ. CDR3 in amino acids: CASGKTGYGTEAFF. The CDR3 coding sequence is TGCGCCAGCGGAAAGACAGGGTACGGCACTGAAGCTTTCTTT.

The rearrangement uses TRBV19 and TRBJ1-5; a weak D match, TRBD1 (6 bases). V lost 8 bases to trimming and J lost 0 bases, with 20 bases between them. This CDR3 spans 17 amino acids. Germline V lookup: CDR1 LNHDA, CDR2 SQIVND (reference sequence). CDR3 sequence: CASGWRGRGYSNQPQHF. The CDR3 nucleotides read TGTGCCAGTGGTTGGCGGGGGCGGGGGTATAGCAATCAGCCCCAGCATTTT.

This clone is a singleton in its sample. The J gene is TRBJ2-5, the V gene TRBV7-2, with 11 bases identical to TRBD2. This CDR3 is 17 amino acids long. V shed 0 bases and J 2 bases; nucleotides not matched to a gene: 5. Germline CDR1 SGHTA, CDR2 FQGNSA. The CDR3 loop is CASSLASSGGPQETQYF. The CDR3 DNA follows: TGTGCCAGCAGCTTAGCGTCTAGCGGGGGGCCGCAAGAGACCCAGTACTTC.

This chain links TRBV28 with TRBJ1-1; 7 bases align to TRBD1. This CDR3 is 14 amino acids long. Per the germline V gene, CDR1 is MDHEN and CDR2 is SYDVKM. V dropped 6 bases and J dropped 5; count of bases not matched to a gene: 9. The CDR3 protein is CASSQKTGMTEAFF. The CDR3 DNA follows: TGTGCCAGCAGCCAGAAGACAGGGATGACTGAAGCTTTCTTT.

The chain uses TRBV3-1 (or the pseudogene TRBV3-2) and TRBJ1-1; maybe TRBD1 (5 bases). Germline loops: CDR1 LGHDT, CDR2 YNNKEL (reference sequence). Trimming pared 1 base from V and 10 bases from J, leaving 19 bases between. This CDR3 is 15 amino acids long. CDR3 DNA: TGTGCCAGCAGCCAAGCGGGGGGAATTTTTTGGGGAGCTTTCTTT. It specifies CASSQAGGIFWGAFF.

Here the CDR3 reads CASSPAQGGTGYTF. As DNA, the CDR3 is TGCGCCAGCAGCCCGGCCCAGGGGGGTACTGGCTACACCTTC. The V gene is TRBV4-3, the J gene TRBJ1-2; TRBD1 aligns across 7 bases. The CDR3 has 14 amino acids. Germline lookup yields CDR1 LGHNA and CDR2 YSLEER. The trim removed 4 bases at V and 7 bases at J, leaving 9 bases unmatched.

The chain combines TRBV2 with TRBJ2-5; weak D call: TRBD2 (6 bases). The CDR3 covers 13 residues. Trimming removed 5 bases from V and 4 bases from J, with 11 bases in between. The V gene's germline CDR1 is SNHLY and CDR2 FYNNEI. The CDR3 sequence is CASSQLARETQYF. CDR3 bases: TGTGCCAGCAGTCAGCTAGCGCGAGAGACCCAGTACTTC. The variable domain in full, with the rest retrieved from reference TRBV2 and TRBJ2-5, is EPEVTQTPSHQVTQMGQEVILRCVPISNHLYFYWYRQILGQKVEFLVSFYNNEISEKSEIFDDQFSVERPDGSNFTLKIRSTKLEDSAMYFCASSQLARETQYFGPGTRLLVL.

This chain uses TRBV7-2 with TRBJ1-4; D gene ambiguous. The CDR3 totals 15 residues. Germline lookup yields CDR1 SGHTA and CDR2 FQGNSA. V was clipped by 1 base and J by 0 bases, with 6 bases between them. CDR3 in DNA: TGTGCCAGCAGCTTAGGTCAGGCAACTAATGAAAAACTGTTTTTT. The encoded protein is CASSLGQATNEKLFF.

The chain carries TRBV11-2 and TRBJ1-6; TRBD1 is a possible D gene (5 bases). Germline V gene sequence: CDR1 SGHAT, CDR2 FQNNGV. The V end was cut by 1 base, the J end by 14 bases, with 12 bases between. This CDR3 spans 13 amino acids. CDR3 nucleotides: TGTGCCAGCAGCTTAGTGCAGGGCAACACCCTCCACTTT. Protein sequence: CASSLVQGNTLHF.

The rearrangement uses TRBV28 and TRBJ1-1, with D hard to call. The CDR3 runs 12 residues. V lost 8 bases and J lost 2, with 9 bases in between. CDR1 and CDR2 from the germline V gene are MDHEN and SYDVKM. CDR3 bases: TGTGCCAGCCTTGAGCATAACACTGAAGCTTTCTTT. Its translation: CASLEHNTEAFF.

The chain employs TRBV5-4 and TRBJ2-5; 11 bases align to TRBD1. The CDR3 totals 15 residues. In germline, CDR1 is SGHNT, CDR2 YYREEE (reference sequence). Unmatched junction bases numbered 4, after V lost 2 bases and J lost 4 bases. For the CDR3, the DNA is TGTGCCAGCAGCTTACCGGGACAGGGGGGAGAGACCCAGTACTTC. Protein sequence: CASSLPGQGGETQYF.

V gene TRBV3-1 (or the pseudogene TRBV3-2) combines with J gene TRBJ2-3; 10 bases are shared with TRBD2. Germline assignment: CDR1 LGHDT and CDR2 YNNKEL (reference sequence). With 5 bases clipped from V and 2 bases from J, the junction kept 7 bases outside the gene matches. This CDR3 is built from 16 residues. The CDR3 nucleotides read TGTGCCAGCAGCTTTCGACTAGCGGGTTTCACAGATACGCAGTATTTT. Amino acids: CASSFRLAGFTDTQYF.

The J gene is TRBJ2-3, the V gene TRBV16; possibly TRBD2 for D (6 bases). Trimming took off 2 bases at V and 6 bases at J, with 6 bases between the two ends. The germline V gene has CDR1 KGHSY and CDR2 FQNENV. This CDR3 is 12 amino acids long. The CDR3 region is CASSQGGDTQYF. The CDR3 coding sequence is TGTGCCAGCAGCCAAGGAGGGGATACGCAGTATTTT.

The J gene is TRBJ2-3, the V gene TRBV7-9, with 10 positions matching TRBD2. Germline-derived CDR1 and CDR2 are SEHNR and FQNEAQ (reference sequence). There are 17 residues in the CDR3. V dropped 1 base and J dropped 5; count of bases not matched to a gene: 9. DNA of the CDR3: TGTGCCAGCAGCTTAGGGAGCGGGGGGGCGAAGGGAGATACGCAGTATTTT. Translation gives CASSLGSGGAKGDTQYF.

The V gene is TRBV5-4, the J gene TRBJ2-3; 10 positions agree with TRBD1. Germline values: CDR1 SGHNT, CDR2 YYREEE (reference sequence). Unmatched junction bases numbered 7, after V lost 4 bases and J lost 2 bases. The CDR3 spans 16 residues. CDR3 nucleotide sequence: TGTGCCAGCAGCATGGCGGACAGGGGGATCACAGATACGCAGTATTTT. It encodes CASSMADRGITDTQYF.

This chain uses TRBV5-1 with TRBJ1-2, with 9 positions matching TRBD1. CDR1 is SGHRS, CDR2 YFSETQ, per germline. The CDR3 consists of 15 residues. V shed 0 bases and J 6 bases; nucleotides not matched to a gene: 6. The DNA for the CDR3 is TGCGCCAGCAGCTTGGCGGGACAGGGTGGAAATGGCTACACCTTC. It encodes CASSLAGQGGNGYTF.

This chain links TRBV5-1 with TRBJ1-3; D gene unclear. Germline values: CDR1 SGHRS, CDR2 YFSETQ. The CDR3 loop spans 14 amino acids. V lost 4 bases, J lost 3 bases, and 11 bases lay in between. CDR3 nucleotide sequence: TGCGCCAGCAGCCCGAATCCGGGTGGAAACACCATATATTTT. Residues: CASSPNPGGNTIYF.

The chain couples TRBV5-1 to TRBJ2-3, with 10 bases matching TRBD2. V lost 0 bases, J lost 1 base, and 11 bases stayed unmatched. CDR1 and CDR2 (germline): SGHRS, YFSETQ. CDR3 length: 19 residues. CDR3: CASSLGSSGGAGGTDTQYF. The DNA of the CDR3 is TGCGCCAGCAGCTTGGGATCCAGCGGGGGGGCAGGAGGCACAGATACGCAGTATTTT.

V and J are TRBV20-1 and TRBJ2-5, with 7 positions matching TRBD2. The V segment lost 3 bases and the J segment 0 bases; nucleotides outside the gene matches: 10. The CDR3 runs 16 residues. Germline loops: CDR1 DFQATT, CDR2 SNEGSKA (reference sequence). The CDR3 protein is CSASSGRGNYQETQYF. CDR3 bases: TGCAGTGCTAGTTCCGGGCGGGGGAATTACCAAGAGACCCAGTACTTC.

The V and J genes are TRBV18 and TRBJ1-1; 9 bases fit TRBD1. The CDR3 runs to 14 residues. Trimming took 4 bases from V and 1 from J; bases not matched to a gene: 1. The V gene's germline CDR1 is KGHSH and CDR2 LQKENI. CDR3 residues: CASSQDRGNTEAFF. Here the CDR3 DNA reads TGTGCCAGCTCACAGGACAGGGGGAACACTGAAGCTTTCTTT.

V and J are TRBV2 and TRBJ2-3; D possibly corresponds to TRBD1 (7 bases). V lost 8 bases and J lost 1, with 19 bases in between. The CDR3 is 16 amino acids. CDR1 SNHLY and CDR2 FYNNEI come from the germline V gene. CDR3 sequence reads: CASWRGRLTGTDTQYF. CDR3 nucleotide sequence: TGTGCCAGCTGGAGGGGGCGCTTAACAGGCACAGATACGCAGTATTTT.

This chain joins TRBV24-1 and TRBJ2-3, with D perhaps matching TRBD1 (5 bases). The CDR3 is made up of 18 amino acids. V lost 6 bases and J lost 4, with 25 bases in between. CDR1 is KGHDR and CDR2 is SFDVKD in the germline V gene. For the CDR3, the DNA is TGTGCCACCAGTCTATCGGCCACAGGAACCGCCTCAGCAGATACGCAGTATTTT. As protein: CATSLSATGTASADTQYF.

The chain carries TRBV5-6 and TRBJ1-2, with 10 bases identical to TRBD1. The CDR3 is 11 residues long. V shed 4 bases, J shed 14 bases, and the junction held 5 bases outside the gene matches. Germline CDR1 reads SGHDT; CDR2 reads YYEEEE. The CDR3 here is CASSRGQGYTF. DNA of the CDR3: TGTGCCAGCAGCCGGGGACAGGGGTATACCTTC.